The rows below give T cell receptor beta chains drawn from one sample of a study of cytomegalovirus exposure and HLA in healthy donors. Data came from immunoSEQ multiplex PCR; TCRdb stores just in-frame clones and leaves some out. The data hold about 150,000 clones, with 80% observed a single time. Sequenced sample: PBMCs. The receptors were gathered from a man aged 30 to 45 in good health and CMV-seropositive. CDR3s include the opening cysteine and the closing phenylalanine or tryptophan. Fields, in order: D gene, clone size, J gene, V gene, CDR3 protein, CDR3 DNA. A D gene is named only where the DNA matches it firmly. Only part of the rows carry a size: once, few, many, or a class if the clone is expanded.

>NA|NA|TRBJ1-2|TRBV28
CASNKDMGYTF
TGTGCCAGCAACAAGGACATGGGCTACACCTTC
>TRBD2|NA|TRBJ2-3|TRBV27
CASSFTSEDTQYF
TGTGCCAGCAGTTTTACTAGCGAAGATACGCAGTATTTT
>NA|NA|TRBJ2-4|TRBV2
CASSLVTGGGNIQYF
TGTGCCAGCAGCCTCGTTACAGGGGGGGGAAACATTCAGTACTTC
>TRBD1|NA|TRBJ1-1|TRBV27
CASTADRANTEAFF
TGTGCCAGCACCGCGGACAGGGCGAACACTGAAGCTTTCTTT
>NA|NA|TRBJ1-5|TRBV19
CASSKTTAYSNQPQHF
TGTGCCAGTAGTAAGACGACAGCTTATAGCAATCAGCCCCAGCATTTT
>NA|NA|TRBJ2-2|TRBV2
CASLETANTGELFF
TGTGCCAGCTTAGAGACAGCGAACACCGGGGAGCTGTTTTTT
>NA|few|TRBJ2-2|TRBV28
CASTWARFGELFF
TGTGCCAGCACTTGGGCTCGGTTCGGGGAGCTGTTTTTT
>TRBD2|NA|TRBJ2-1|TRBV19
CASSMASGSISEQFF
TGTGCCAGTAGTATGGCTAGCGGGAGTATTAGTGAGCAGTTCTTC
>TRBD1|once|TRBJ1-5|TRBV16
CASSQYRGQGASQPQHF
TGTGCCAGCAGCCAATATAGGGGCCAGGGGGCTTCACAGCCCCAGCATTTT
>NA|NA|TRBJ2-1|TRBV7-3
CASSLTPAAGSYNEQFF
TGTGCCAGCAGCCTAACCCCGGCGGCGGGATCCTACAATGAGCAGTTCTTC
>TRBD1|NA|TRBJ2-2|TRBV27
CASSLVLGTGNSGELFF
TGTGCCAGCAGTTTAGTACTTGGGACAGGGAATTCCGGGGAGCTGTTTTTT
>TRBD1|once|TRBJ1-1|TRBV16
CASSQWDRVNTEAFF
TGTGCCAGCAGCCAATGGGACAGGGTGAACACTGAAGCTTTCTTT
>TRBD1|NA|TRBJ1-5|TRBV19
CASSAPRDRGSNQPQHF
TGTGCCAGTAGTGCGCCCCGAGACAGGGGTTCCAATCAGCCCCAGCATTTT
>NA|NA|TRBJ1-2|TRBV11-2
CASSPPTGSGAGYTF
TGTGCCAGCAGTCCCCCAACCGGGAGCGGGGCTGGCTACACCTTC
>TRBD1|NA|TRBJ1-3|TRBV29-1
CSVSQGASGNTIYF
TGCAGCGTGTCACAGGGGGCATCGGGAAACACCATATATTTT
>TRBD1|NA|TRBJ2-3|TRBV29-1
CSVGSRGLSTDTQYF
TGCAGCGTTGGGTCGAGGGGGCTGAGCACAGATACGCAGTATTTT
>TRBD1|NA|TRBJ2-1|TRBV7-2
CASSSGGRQFF
TGTGCCAGCAGCTCAGGGGGCCGGCAGTTCTTC
>NA|once|TRBJ2-5|TRBV5-1
CASSLVGSQETQYF
TGCGCCAGCAGCTTGGTGGGCAGCCAAGAGACCCAGTACTTC
>NA|NA|TRBJ2-7|TRBV11-2
CASRAQLISYEQYF
TGTGCCAGCAGGGCACAGTTAATCTCCTACGAGCAGTACTTC
>TRBD1|NA|TRBJ1-5|TRBV15
CATSRQGDLQPQHF
TGTGCCACCAGCAGACAGGGGGACCTTCAGCCCCAGCATTTT
>TRBD2|NA|TRBJ2-4|TRBV27
CASSRGLAGEGIQYF
TGTGCCAGCAGCCGGGGACTAGCGGGAGAGGGCATTCAGTACTTC
>NA|NA|TRBJ2-7|TRBV27
CASSLFGSYEQYF
TGTGCCAGCAGTTTATTTGGTAGCTACGAGCAGTACTTC
>NA|NA|TRBJ1-5|TRBV12-5
CASGLGAGGVDQPQHF
TGTGCTAGTGGTTTGGGGGCGGGGGGCGTCGATCAGCCCCAGCATTTT
>NA|NA|TRBJ1-1|TRBV9
CASSVDPTGLNTEAFF
TGTGCCAGCAGCGTAGATCCGACAGGCCTGAACACTGAAGCTTTCTTT
>NA|NA|TRBJ2-2|TRBV5-4
CASSYRGYTGELFF
TGTGCCAGCAGCTATAGGGGGTACACCGGGGAGCTGTTTTTT
>TRBD2|NA|TRBJ2-5|TRBV4-2
CASSPARGLAGGETQYF
TGTGCCAGCAGCCCCGCGCGGGGACTAGCGGGAGGGGAGACCCAGTACTTC
>NA|NA|TRBJ1-2|TRBV29-1
CSVEWQQGGGYTF
TGCAGCGTTGAGTGGCAGCAGGGAGGTGGCTACACCTTC